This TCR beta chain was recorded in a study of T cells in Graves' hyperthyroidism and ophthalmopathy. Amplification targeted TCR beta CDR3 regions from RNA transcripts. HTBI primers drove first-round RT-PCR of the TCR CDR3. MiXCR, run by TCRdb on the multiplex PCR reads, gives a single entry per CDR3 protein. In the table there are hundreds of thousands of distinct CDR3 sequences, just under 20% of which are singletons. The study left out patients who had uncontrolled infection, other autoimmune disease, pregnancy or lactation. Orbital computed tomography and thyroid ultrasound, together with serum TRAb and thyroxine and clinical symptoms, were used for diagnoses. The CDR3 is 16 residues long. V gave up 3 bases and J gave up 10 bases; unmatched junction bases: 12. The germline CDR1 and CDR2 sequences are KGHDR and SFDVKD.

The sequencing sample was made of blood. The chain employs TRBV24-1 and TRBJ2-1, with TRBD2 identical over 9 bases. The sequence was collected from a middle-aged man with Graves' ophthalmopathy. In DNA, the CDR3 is TGTGCCACCAGTGATGGGACCGGGACTAGCTCTTGGGAGCAGTTCTTC. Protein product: CATSDGTGTSSWEQFF.